This TCR beta chain was identified in a study of neurological immune-mediated disorders. About the study: Multiple sclerosis patients numbered approximately 34, of whom about 30 were relapsing-remitting and 3 secondary progressive. General study findings and limits: It was HTLV-1-associated myelopathy that showed the most TCR clonal expansion, while multiple sclerosis showed the least, falling below healthy controls. Across subjects, no CDR3 amino acid sequence appeared in expanded clones of more than one subject, a finding that suggested private repertoires in all groups.

In germline, CDR1 is DFQATT, CDR2 SNEGSKA (reference sequence). The CDR3 totals 17 residues. The V and J ends lost 0 bases and 3 bases, in that order; junction bases with no gene match: 9. The method for making cDNA was 5'RACE, and it used 10-nucleotide random UMIs. TCRdb re-called the 5' RACE reads with MiXCR, one entry per CDR3 protein. The table has 45,000 to 70,000 distinct CDR3 sequences, roughly 4.4% seen once; the top ten hold 2.9%. This clonotype was observed at least ten times. The antigen is unknown. V and J are TRBV20-1 and TRBJ2-3; TRBD2 agrees at 10 bases. This TCR derives from a man aged 45-60 years with multiple sclerosis. Specimen: PBMCs. The CDR3 DNA reads as TGCAGTGCTAGAGATCGAAGCGGGAGGGCCCTTACAGATACGCAGTATTTT. As protein: CSARDRSGRALTDTQYF.